This passage covers 18 T cell receptor beta chains from one sample sequenced in a study of cytomegalovirus exposure and HLA in healthy donors (dated by TCRdb to about 2017). The method behind the library was the immunoSEQ multiplex PCR assay. The multiplex PCR relied on a mix of 60 forward primers for TCR Vbeta segments and 13 reverse primers for TCR Jbeta segments. TCRdb took over this immuneACCESS table, retaining in-frame rearrangements with V and J assigned. Such tables are incomplete; in checked studies, under half of the missing clones stem from an unresolved V gene, and the remainder is unexplained. In this sample the table shows 90,000 to 110,000 clones, under 90% of which occur a single time. The top ten clonotypes cover around 2.1% of the sample. Sequencing used PBMCs. The receptors were gathered from a woman aged 25 to 39 in good health and CMV-seronegative.

The rearrangement uses TRBV6-1 and TRBJ2-1; D is undetermined. The ends were cut back, 11 bases at V and 0 bases at J, with 17 bases in the middle. CDR3 length equals 15 residues. CDR1 is MNHNS, CDR2 SASEGT, per germline. DNA of the CDR3: TGTGCCTCGCGCCGGGTACCGAGCTCCTACAATGAGCAGTTCTTC. The encoded protein is CASRRVPSSYNEQFF.

The chain has TRBV7-2 and TRBJ2-5; D call uncertain. Looked up from germline, CDR1 is SGHTA and CDR2 is FQGNSA. Trimming pared 5 bases from V and 4 bases from J, leaving 11 bases between. There are 13 residues in the CDR3. The CDR3: CASSGLSVETQYF. The CDR3 region has the DNA TGTGCCAGCAGCGGCCTGAGCGTAGAGACCCAGTACTTC.

J is TRBJ2-1 and V is TRBV5-1, with D possibly TRBD1 on 5 matching bases. CDR1 SGHRS and CDR2 YFSETQ come from the germline V gene. Trimming left V 8 bases short and J 4 bases short, with 10 bases between. This CDR3 region has 12 residues. CDR3 residues: CASGAEYNEQFF. CDR3 in DNA: TGCGCCAGTGGGGCAGAATACAATGAGCAGTTCTTC. The full variable domain, rest sourced from reference TRBV5-1 and TRBJ2-1, is KAGVTQTPRYLIKTRGQQVTLSCSPISGHRSVSWYQQTPGQGLQFLFEYFSETQRNKGNFPGRFSGRQFSNSRSEMNVSTLELGDSALYLCASGAEYNEQFFGPGTRLTVL.

J is TRBJ1-3 and V is TRBV12-5; the D gene is possibly TRBD1 (6 bases). Germline loops: CDR1 LGHNT, CDR2 FRNRAP. The CDR3 has 16 residues. The V and J ends lost 2 bases and 8 bases respectively, with 19 bases between them. The CDR3 protein is CASGLIEGARGYTIYF. The CDR3 region has the DNA TGTGCTAGTGGTTTGATAGAGGGAGCCAGGGGATACACCATATATTTT.

V and J are TRBV5-4 and TRBJ1-2; 9 positions agree with TRBD1. The CDR3 consists of 14 residues. The germline V gene has CDR1 SGHNT and CDR2 YYREEE (reference sequence). With V trimmed by 4 bases and J by 8 bases, 9 bases remained unmatched. CDR3 protein: CASSRGQGVGGYTF. In DNA, the CDR3 is TGTGCCAGCAGCCGGGGACAGGGAGTGGGCGGCTACACCTTC. Together with reference TRBV5-4 and TRBJ1-2, the CDR3 gives the full variable domain: ETGVTQSPTHLIKTRGQQVTLRCSSQSGHNTVSWYQQALGQGPQFIFQYYREEENGRGNFPPRFSGLQFPNYSSELNVNALELDDSALYLCASSRGQGVGGYTFGSGTRLTVV.

This clone was recorded a few times. CDR3 amino acids: CASSIRSAPEAFF. Written as DNA, the CDR3 is TGTGCCAGTAGTATCAGGTCCGCCCCTGAAGCTTTCTTT. This rearrangement joins TRBV19 to TRBJ1-1; D unresolved. V lost 3 bases to trimming and J lost 6 bases, with 11 bases between them. CDR3 length: 13 amino acids. Germline V gives CDR1 LNHDA, CDR2 SQIVND (reference sequence).

The chain couples TRBV5-8 to TRBJ1-3; 10 nucleotides align to TRBD1. Germline CDR1 is SGHTS and CDR2 is YDEGEE. The junction had 6 bases not matched to a gene; V was cut back by 3 bases and J by 0 bases. The CDR3 is made up of 17 amino acids. The CDR3 DNA is TGTGCCAGCAGCTACGACAGGGGGCCGAGCTCTGGAAACACCATATATTTT. The encoded protein is CASSYDRGPSSGNTIYF.

CDR3 DNA: TGTGCCAGCAGCCAAACGACAGGGATCTATGGCTACACCTTC. Encoded protein: CASSQTTGIYGYTF. The chain has TRBV6-5 and TRBJ1-2, with 7 bases aligning to TRBD1. The CDR3 is made up of 14 amino acids. The junction had 8 bases not matched to a gene; V was cut back by 6 bases and J by 4 bases. From germline, CDR1 is MNHEY and CDR2 SVGAGI.

The chain uses TRBV25-1 and TRBJ1-6; weak D call: TRBD1 (5 bases). This CDR3 contains 17 residues. The germline CDR1 and CDR2 sequences are MGHDK and SYGVNS. The V end was cut by 6 bases, the J end by 3 bases, with 18 bases between. This CDR3 reads CASSQTGGSSYNSPLHF. The CDR3 bases are TGTGCCAGCAGCCAAACGGGGGGAAGTAGCTATAATTCACCCCTCCACTTT.

The CDR3 loop is CASSLDSTGELFF. The CDR3 bases are TGTGCCAGCAGCTTAGATAGCACCGGGGAGCTGTTTTTT. The rearrangement uses TRBV11-2 and TRBJ2-2; D unclear. This CDR3 comprises 13 residues. Germline-derived CDR1 and CDR2 are SGHAT and FQNNGV. The V gene lost 0 bases and the J gene lost 4 bases, with 3 bases spanning the gap.

V and J are TRBV5-6 and TRBJ2-1; 13 nucleotides match TRBD2. With V trimmed by 1 base and J by 9 bases, 10 bases remained unmatched. The germline CDR1 and CDR2 sequences are SGHDT and YYEEEE. The CDR3 sequence is 17 residues long. The CDR3 region has the DNA TGTGCCAGCAGCTTGTCCACTAGCGGGAGGGCCAGGGGTGAGCAGTTCTTC. This encodes CASSLSTSGRARGEQFF.

This clone was observed a few times. The J gene is TRBJ2-1, the V gene TRBV2; maybe TRBD1 (7 bases). Trimming removed 8 bases at V and 0 bases at J, with 14 bases between. CDR3 length: 15 amino acids. Germline V gives CDR1 SNHLY, CDR2 FYNNEI. The CDR3 reads CASAGQLSSYNEQFF. DNA for the CDR3: TGTGCCAGCGCGGGACAGTTAAGCTCCTACAATGAGCAGTTCTTC.

The chain employs TRBV7-9 and TRBJ1-5, with D maybe TRBD1 (5 bases). The CDR3 length is 17 residues. Germline V gene lookup returns CDR1 SEHNR and CDR2 FQNEAQ (reference sequence). V lost 5 bases to trimming and J lost 0 bases, with 17 bases between them. The CDR3 coding sequence is TGTGCCAGCAGCCCAGGGTCACGTCGAGGTAGCAATCAGCCCCAGCATTTT. It is translated as CASSPGSRRGSNQPQHF.

The chain joins TRBV7-8 to TRBJ2-7, with D uncertain. V was cut by 5 bases and J by 2 bases, with 10 bases left in between. Looked up from germline, CDR1 is SGHVS and CDR2 is FQNEAQ. The CDR3 is 13 amino acids. CDR3: CASSVMATYEQYF. CDR3 nucleotide sequence: TGTGCCAGCAGCGTAATGGCCACCTACGAGCAGTACTTC. The complete variable domain, with remaining parts taken from reference TRBV7-8 and TRBJ2-7, reads GAGVSQSPRYKVAKRGQDVALRCDPISGHVSLFWYQQALGQGPEFLTYFQNEAQLDKSGLPSDRFFAERPEGSVSTLKIQRTQQEDSAVYLCASSVMATYEQYFGPGTRLTVT.

This rearrangement joins TRBV5-1 to TRBJ2-4, with D possibly TRBD2 on 6 matching bases. CDR3 length equals 17 residues. Per germline, CDR1 SGHRS and CDR2 YFSETQ. Between the trimmed V and J ends, which lost 2 bases and 1 base, there was a span of 16 bases. The CDR3 DNA reads as TGCGCCAGCAGCTTAGGGACTGGCCAAAGGGCCAAAAACATTCAGTACTTC. Protein product: CASSLGTGQRAKNIQYF.

This sequence joins TRBV20-1 and TRBJ2-3, with D unresolved. Germline V gives CDR1 DFQATT, CDR2 SNEGSKA (reference sequence). Between the trimmed V and J ends, which lost 5 bases and 2 bases, there was a span of 5 bases. The CDR3 loop spans 11 amino acids. CDR3 sequence reads: CSAQITDTQYF. Written as DNA, the CDR3 is TGCAGTGCTCAGATCACAGATACGCAGTATTTT.

V is TRBV5-1 and J is TRBJ1-4, with 10 bases identical to TRBD1. Germline loops: CDR1 SGHRS, CDR2 YFSETQ. Trimming at V came to 3 bases and at J to 8 bases, leaving 4 bases not matched to a gene. The length of the CDR3 is 14 residues. CDR3 nucleotides: TGCGCCAGCAGCTCCGGGACAGGGGACGAAAAACTGTTTTTT. As protein: CASSSGTGDEKLFF.

This clone was seen a single time. The J gene is TRBJ2-1, the V gene TRBV6-6; tentative D call: TRBD2 (6 bases). Trimming shortened V by 8 bases and J by 9 bases, and 17 bases separated the two germline ends. CDR1 MNHNY and CDR2 SVGAGI come from the germline V gene (reference sequence). CDR3 length: 13 amino acids. The DNA of the CDR3 is TGTGCCAGCGGGGACGGGACTCTCGGTGAGCAGTTCTTC. Translating gives CASGDGTLGEQFF.